These 5 T cell receptor beta chains were all obtained from the same sample, sequenced in a study of control samples from healthy donors and cancer patients. The data were produced by immunoSEQ multiplex PCR, yet TCRdb's version contains in-frame clones alone and is incomplete. The table has 150,000 or so clones, over 85% seen once. The sample consisted of blood. All receptors come from a man aged 40-49 years in good health.

The chain links TRBV27 to TRBJ1-2; 12 nucleotides match TRBD1. Germline V CDR1 and CDR2: MNHEY, SMNVEV (reference sequence). The trim removed 4 bases at V and 7 bases at J, leaving 10 bases unmatched. The CDR3 length is 16 residues. CDR3 protein: CASSSLRDRGLLGYTF. The CDR3 DNA is TGTGCCAGCAGTTCGCTCCGGGACAGGGGGCTACTTGGCTACACCTTC.

This chain joins TRBV9 and TRBJ2-5; 15 bases map to TRBD2. With 4 bases clipped from V and 4 bases from J, the junction kept 5 bases outside the gene matches. Germline V gene lookup returns CDR1 SGDLS and CDR2 YYNGEE. The CDR3 runs to 16 residues. The chain's CDR3 is CASSPRTSGGAETQYF. For the CDR3, the DNA is TGTGCCAGCAGCCCCCGGACTAGCGGGGGGGCAGAGACCCAGTACTTC.

Details on this clone: Other nucleotide sequences from this sample produce the same CDR3. The genes are TRBV5-1 and TRBJ1-2; no definite D call. The V end was cut by 4 bases, the J end by 5 bases, with 15 bases between. The CDR3 covers 14 residues. The V gene's germline CDR1 is SGHRS and CDR2 YFSETQ. CDR3 DNA: TGCGCCAGCAGCCTCGACCCTTCGGGGTATGGCTACACCTTC. Protein sequence: CASSLDPSGYGYTF.

V and J are TRBV6-5 and TRBJ2-7; D perhaps matches TRBD1 (5 bases). This CDR3 comprises 15 residues. Per germline, CDR1 MNHEY and CDR2 SVGAGI. V lost 2 bases to trimming and J lost 0 bases, with 11 bases between them. The CDR3 sequence is CASSYGAGLSYEQYF. The CDR3 coding sequence is TGTGCCAGCAGTTACGGGGCAGGGCTCTCCTACGAGCAGTACTTC.

V and J are TRBV14 and TRBJ1-6; the D gene is possibly TRBD1 (6 bases). Deletions cut 1 base from V and 9 bases from J, with 13 bases between. Germline assignment: CDR1 SGHDN and CDR2 FVKESK. The CDR3 consists of 15 residues. CDR3 sequence reads: CASSQGGGQRSPLHF. In DNA form, the CDR3 reads TGTGCCAGCAGCCAAGGGGGGGGGCAGCGTTCACCCCTCCACTTT.